The clone carrying this TCR beta chain occurred many times. Its specificity is unknown. The data originate from a study of T-cell reconstitution after alpha-beta-depleted transplantation in children. Library preparation (for TCRbeta) was performed with unique molecular identifiers. TCRdb re-called the PCR reads with MiXCR, one entry per CDR3 protein. The data show roughly 670,000 distinct CDR3 sequences, 10% to 15% seen once. Study-level points and caveats: The study reportedly traced alpha-beta T cells about two months after transplant to several hundred expanded graft clones. Surviving recipient T cells and thymic progenitors underlay high day-60 TCRbeta diversity in some patients.

CDR3 length equals 11 residues. Trimming removed 3 bases from V and 8 bases from J, with 8 bases in between. The J gene is TRBJ2-7, the V gene TRBV12-3 or TRBV12-4; D tentatively fits TRBD1 or TRBD2 (5 bases each). The TCR comes from a girl aged 2-15 years with congenital amegakaryocytic thrombocytopenia, due to receive a stem cell transplant. Source: PBMCs, taken before TCRalphabeta/CD19-depleted stem cell transplant. The CDR3 DNA is TGTGCCAGCAGTTTTCGGGACCAGCAGTACTTC. It encodes CASSFRDQQYF.